This entry describes one TCR beta chain. The antigen remains undetermined. TCRdb fed the RT-PCR reads into MiXCR, producing one record per CDR3 protein. The sample includes under 200,000 distinct CDR3 sequences, around 10% of them seen just once. This sample is part of a study of response to subunit inactivated influenza vaccine. Study-wide points: Only a handful of new T cells, the authors suggested, are recruited with each seasonal influenza vaccination.

Deletions cut 3 bases from V and 7 bases from J, with 16 bases between. The CDR3 length is 15 residues. The sample was CD8+ T cells sorted from PBMCs, taken approximately 25 months after vaccination. The clonotype originates from a man aged 45-69 years who received an inactivated influenza vaccine. The V call is TRBV12-3 or TRBV12-4, the J call TRBJ2-1, with D possibly TRBD2 on 5 matching bases. The CDR3, as DNA: TGTGCCAGCAGTTTCATGAACGGGGAATGGAATGAGCAGTTCTTC. The encoded protein is CASSFMNGEWNEQFF.